A single sample is the source of the 2 T cell receptor beta chains below, sequenced in a study of cytomegalovirus exposure and HLA in healthy donors. Assay: immunoSEQ multiplex PCR; the TCRdb copy retains only in-frame clones and omits some. The sample holds 110,000 or so clones; approximately 88% are singletons and the top ten take around 2%. The sequenced sample was PBMCs. The receptor set was obtained from a young man in good health and CMV-seronegative.

The CDR3, as DNA: TGTGCCAGCAGTCCCCTTCGGCGGGGAGTGACTGAAGCTTTCTTT. This gives the protein CASSPLRRGVTEAFF. The chain couples TRBV28 to TRBJ1-1; D not resolved. Deletions cut 5 bases from V and 5 bases from J, with 18 bases between. From germline, CDR1 is MDHEN and CDR2 SYDVKM. The CDR3 totals 15 residues.

This chain uses TRBV7-2 with TRBJ2-7; 8 bases line up with TRBD2. With V trimmed by 4 bases and J by 2 bases, 16 bases remained unmatched. Germline V gives CDR1 SGHTA, CDR2 FQGNSA. CDR3 length: 18 amino acids. The CDR3 coding sequence is TGTGCCAGCAGCTCGAGATATAGGGGAGCGGGAGCCACCTACGAGCAGTACTTC. Encoded protein: CASSSRYRGAGATYEQYF.